The rows below give T cell receptor beta chains drawn from one sample of a study of blood T cell repertoires in COVID-19. The repertoire was sequenced with immunoSEQ multiplex PCR; TCRdb's copy has only in-frame clones and lacks some. The profile shows about 190,000 clones, 86% of them singletons. Sequenced material: peripheral blood. These receptor sequences come from a woman in her thirties with active or convalescent COVID-19. Both conserved end residues are part of each CDR3. Each record gives: CDR3 DNA, CDR3 protein, D gene, V gene, clone size, J gene. The D gene is left open where the match is weak. Clone size is stated in some rows and not others, as once, few, many or a class when expanded.

CDR3 DNA: TGCAGCGTTGAACCCCGGACAGCGAGGCGGAACACTGAAGCTTTCTTT
CDR3 protein: CSVEPRTARRNTEAFF
D gene: NA
V gene: TRBV29-1
clone size: NA
J gene: TRBJ1-1

CDR3 DNA: TGTGCCAGCAGTCGGGACAGGGGGATGAACACTGAAGCTTTCTTT
CDR3 protein: CASSRDRGMNTEAFF
D gene: TRBD1
V gene: TRBV6-5
clone size: NA
J gene: TRBJ1-1

CDR3 DNA: TGTGCCACCAGTGTACCGAAAGGAGGAATCGATGGCTACACCTTC
CDR3 protein: CATSVPKGGIDGYTF
D gene: NA
V gene: TRBV24-1
clone size: NA
J gene: TRBJ1-2

CDR3 DNA: TGTGCCAGCAGGGGAGACAGGGTACCTGAAGCTTTCTTT
CDR3 protein: CASRGDRVPEAFF
D gene: TRBD1
V gene: TRBV2
clone size: NA
J gene: TRBJ1-1

CDR3 DNA: TGTGCCTGGAGTGTACAGGGCAGGGTAAACACCATATATTTT
CDR3 protein: CAWSVQGRVNTIYF
D gene: NA
V gene: TRBV30
clone size: NA
J gene: TRBJ1-3

CDR3 DNA: TGTGCCAGCAGTGAAGTGGACAGAATCTATGGCTACACCTTC
CDR3 protein: CASSEVDRIYGYTF
D gene: NA
V gene: TRBV6-1
clone size: NA
J gene: TRBJ1-2

CDR3 DNA: TGTGCCAGCACGGGGAAGCGGGAGGGGAGCTCCTACAATGAGCAGTTCTTC
CDR3 protein: CASTGKREGSSYNEQFF
D gene: TRBD2
V gene: TRBV28
clone size: NA
J gene: TRBJ2-1

CDR3 DNA: TGTGCCAGCAGCGTAGCTAGCGGGGAGCTGTTTTTT
CDR3 protein: CASSVASGELFF
D gene: NA
V gene: TRBV9
clone size: NA
J gene: TRBJ2-2

CDR3 DNA: TGCGCCAGCAGCTTCCTAGCGGGGAACAATGAGCAGTTCTTC
CDR3 protein: CASSFLAGNNEQFF
D gene: TRBD2
V gene: TRBV5-1
clone size: NA
J gene: TRBJ2-1

CDR3 DNA: TGTGCCAGCAGTAAACACATCTCAACTAATGAAAAACTGTTTTTT
CDR3 protein: CASSKHISTNEKLFF
D gene: NA
V gene: TRBV27
clone size: NA
J gene: TRBJ1-4

CDR3 DNA: TGTGCCAGCACTTCAGCAAAGGACAGGGGGTCCTACGAGCAGTACTTC
CDR3 protein: CASTSAKDRGSYEQYF
D gene: NA
V gene: TRBV21-1
clone size: NA
J gene: TRBJ2-7

CDR3 DNA: TGTGCCAGCAGCTTCCCAAGTACCCCAAAGCACAGGGCGCCTCAGCCCCAGCATTTT
CDR3 protein: CASSFPSTPKHRAPQPQHF
D gene: NA
V gene: TRBV28
clone size: NA
J gene: TRBJ1-5

CDR3 DNA: TGTGCCAGCAGCCAGACTAGCCTAGCGGGGAACCAAGAGACCCAGTACTTC
CDR3 protein: CASSQTSLAGNQETQYF
D gene: TRBD2
V gene: TRBV13
clone size: NA
J gene: TRBJ2-5

CDR3 DNA: TGTGCCAGCAGCCCATCGGGTTGGTCAGCTTCACCCCTCCACTTT
CDR3 protein: CASSPSGWSASPLHF
D gene: NA
V gene: TRBV5-6
clone size: few
J gene: TRBJ1-6

CDR3 DNA: TGTGCCAGCAGTGACTCTAGCGGGACCAACACAGATACGCAGTATTTT
CDR3 protein: CASSDSSGTNTDTQYF
D gene: TRBD2
V gene: TRBV6-4
clone size: NA
J gene: TRBJ2-3

CDR3 DNA: TGTGCCAGCAGTCTCGGAGCGACAGATACGCAGTATTTT
CDR3 protein: CASSLGATDTQYF
D gene: NA
V gene: TRBV7-2
clone size: NA
J gene: TRBJ2-3

CDR3 DNA: TGTGCCAGCAGCTTGGTTAGTACGGTCGATTATCAGCCCCAGCATTTT
CDR3 protein: CASSLVSTVDYQPQHF
D gene: NA
V gene: TRBV11-2
clone size: NA
J gene: TRBJ1-5

CDR3 DNA: TGTGCCAGCAGTGAATTACCAGCGGGGGGCGACAATGAGCAGTTCTTC
CDR3 protein: CASSELPAGGDNEQFF
D gene: TRBD2
V gene: TRBV6-1
clone size: NA
J gene: TRBJ2-1

CDR3 DNA: TGTGCCAGCATGGGACAGGGGACCCACGAGCAGTACTTC
CDR3 protein: CASMGQGTHEQYF
D gene: TRBD1
V gene: TRBV3-1/TRBV3-2
clone size: NA
J gene: TRBJ2-7

CDR3 DNA: TGTGCCAGCAGCCCGTTCTACGGCTCCTACAATGAGCAGTTCTTC
CDR3 protein: CASSPFYGSYNEQFF
D gene: NA
V gene: TRBV7-6
clone size: NA
J gene: TRBJ2-1

CDR3 DNA: TGTGCCAGCAGTACAGGGCTCCTCTACTACGAGCAGTACTTC
CDR3 protein: CASSTGLLYYEQYF
D gene: NA
V gene: TRBV14
clone size: NA
J gene: TRBJ2-7

CDR3 DNA: TGTGCCAGCGCCTGGACTAGTCGGAGTGAGCAGTTCTTC
CDR3 protein: CASAWTSRSEQFF
D gene: TRBD2
V gene: TRBV2
clone size: few
J gene: TRBJ2-1

CDR3 DNA: TGTGCCAGCCACATCCGGGGAGGAAGGACTGAAGCTTTCTTT
CDR3 protein: CASHIRGGRTEAFF
D gene: NA
V gene: TRBV28
clone size: NA
J gene: TRBJ1-1

CDR3 DNA: TGTGCCAGCAGGACGACAGGTCGCTACGAGCAGTACTTC
CDR3 protein: CASRTTGRYEQYF
D gene: NA
V gene: TRBV28
clone size: NA
J gene: TRBJ2-7

CDR3 DNA: TGTGCCTGGAGTGAGGCGCTAGCGGGGTTAGAGACCCAGTACTTC
CDR3 protein: CAWSEALAGLETQYF
D gene: TRBD2
V gene: TRBV30
clone size: NA
J gene: TRBJ2-5

CDR3 DNA: TGTGCCAGCAGCTCCGGGACAGCCTATGGCTACACCTTC
CDR3 protein: CASSSGTAYGYTF
D gene: TRBD1
V gene: TRBV13
clone size: NA
J gene: TRBJ1-2

CDR3 DNA: TGTGCCACCAGCAGAGATCACAGAGACCCCTATGGCTACACCTTC
CDR3 protein: CATSRDHRDPYGYTF
D gene: NA
V gene: TRBV15
clone size: NA
J gene: TRBJ1-2

CDR3 DNA: TGTGCCAGCTCACTACAGGGAGGGAATGAAAAACTGTTTTTT
CDR3 protein: CASSLQGGNEKLFF
D gene: NA
V gene: TRBV18
clone size: NA
J gene: TRBJ1-4

CDR3 DNA: TGTGCCAGCAGCCAAACTCCGGGACAGGGAGGCGAGCAGTACTTC
CDR3 protein: CASSQTPGQGGEQYF
D gene: TRBD1
V gene: TRBV7-2
clone size: NA
J gene: TRBJ2-7

CDR3 DNA: TGTGCCAGCAGCGTTAGCGGGGGGGGAAACACAGATACGCAGTATTTT
CDR3 protein: CASSVSGGGNTDTQYF
D gene: TRBD2
V gene: TRBV9
clone size: once
J gene: TRBJ2-3

CDR3 DNA: TGTGCCAGCTCACCGTCTACTAGCACCGGGGAGCTGTTTTTT
CDR3 protein: CASSPSTSTGELFF
D gene: NA
V gene: TRBV18
clone size: NA
J gene: TRBJ2-2

CDR3 DNA: TGTGCCAGTCATCCCTCATACTCCCTCAGCAATCAGCCCCAGCATTTT
CDR3 protein: CASHPSYSLSNQPQHF
D gene: NA
V gene: TRBV19
clone size: NA
J gene: TRBJ1-5

CDR3 DNA: TGTGCCAGCAGCTTATTGAAGGGGAACAATGAGCAGTTCTTC
CDR3 protein: CASSLLKGNNEQFF
D gene: NA
V gene: TRBV7-2
clone size: NA
J gene: TRBJ2-1

CDR3 DNA: TGTGCCAGCAGTTTCGCGCTAGCGGGGGGCCGCACAGATACGCAGTATTTT
CDR3 protein: CASSFALAGGRTDTQYF
D gene: TRBD2
V gene: TRBV27
clone size: few
J gene: TRBJ2-3

CDR3 DNA: TGTGCCAGTGAAGGGGAATATAGCAATCAGCCCCAGCATTTT
CDR3 protein: CASEGEYSNQPQHF
D gene: NA
V gene: TRBV19
clone size: NA
J gene: TRBJ1-5

CDR3 DNA: TGCAGTGCTAGAGATGGGGGGAGCGACACCTTC
CDR3 protein: CSARDGGSDTF
D gene: NA
V gene: TRBV20-1
clone size: NA
J gene: TRBJ1-2

CDR3 DNA: TGCGCCAGCAGTCGACAGGGAGGTGTTGGCTACACCTTC
CDR3 protein: CASSRQGGVGYTF
D gene: TRBD1
V gene: TRBV10-2
clone size: NA
J gene: TRBJ1-2

CDR3 DNA: TGTGCCATCAGTGAGTCGACGGACATCCAAGCTTTCTTT
CDR3 protein: CAISESTDIQAFF
D gene: NA
V gene: TRBV10-3
clone size: NA
J gene: TRBJ1-1

CDR3 DNA: TGCAGCGTTGATATCGGGTTAGTGAGGGCTTTCTTT
CDR3 protein: CSVDIGLVRAFF
D gene: NA
V gene: TRBV29-1
clone size: NA
J gene: TRBJ1-1

CDR3 DNA: TGTGCCAGCAGCTTAGTGGGGGCCGCGGAACTACCCTACGAGCAGTACTTC
CDR3 protein: CASSLVGAAELPYEQYF
D gene: NA
V gene: TRBV11-2
clone size: NA
J gene: TRBJ2-7

CDR3 DNA: TGTGCCAGCAGTGCCAGGACAGCAACTAATGAAAAACTGTTTTTT
CDR3 protein: CASSARTATNEKLFF
D gene: NA
V gene: TRBV28
clone size: NA
J gene: TRBJ1-4

CDR3 DNA: TGTGCCAGCAGCCCCGGGACAGGCCTGTTTAGCAATCAGCCCCAGCATTTT
CDR3 protein: CASSPGTGLFSNQPQHF
D gene: TRBD1
V gene: TRBV5-8
clone size: NA
J gene: TRBJ1-5

CDR3 DNA: TGTGCCAGCAGCTTAGACGGTGGACTAGCAAACGAGCAGTACTTC
CDR3 protein: CASSLDGGLANEQYF
D gene: TRBD2
V gene: TRBV11-2
clone size: few
J gene: TRBJ2-7

CDR3 DNA: TGTGCCAGCACGACAGGGACGTACGAGCAGTACTTC
CDR3 protein: CASTTGTYEQYF
D gene: TRBD1
V gene: TRBV2
clone size: NA
J gene: TRBJ2-7

CDR3 DNA: TGTGCCAGCAGCTTTGGAGCGGGATCCCACAATGAGCAGTTCTTC
CDR3 protein: CASSFGAGSHNEQFF
D gene: TRBD2
V gene: TRBV11-2
clone size: NA
J gene: TRBJ2-1

CDR3 DNA: TGTGCCAGCAGTTTTAAACAGGGGTGGAGCACTGAAGCTTTCTTT
CDR3 protein: CASSFKQGWSTEAFF
D gene: TRBD1
V gene: TRBV27
clone size: NA
J gene: TRBJ1-1

CDR3 DNA: TGTGCCAGTAGTATTGGGGGGTCTAGGTCACCCCTCCACTTT
CDR3 protein: CASSIGGSRSPLHF
D gene: NA
V gene: TRBV19
clone size: few
J gene: TRBJ1-6

CDR3 DNA: TGTGCCAGCAGCAAGAACGGGTTTTCCAATGAGCAGTTCTTC
CDR3 protein: CASSKNGFSNEQFF
D gene: NA
V gene: TRBV21-1
clone size: NA
J gene: TRBJ2-1

CDR3 DNA: TGCGCCAGCAGTCTCCTGGTCCTAGCTTCACATGAGCAGTTCTTC
CDR3 protein: CASSLLVLASHEQFF
D gene: NA
V gene: TRBV4-1
clone size: NA
J gene: TRBJ2-1

CDR3 DNA: TGCAGTGCTAGTGTCAAGAACACTGAAGCTTTCTTT
CDR3 protein: CSASVKNTEAFF
D gene: NA
V gene: TRBV20-1
clone size: NA
J gene: TRBJ1-1

CDR3 DNA: TGCAGCGTTGAAGGTTATCAAACAGGGGGGACGTACGAGCAGTACTTC
CDR3 protein: CSVEGYQTGGTYEQYF
D gene: TRBD1
V gene: TRBV29-1
clone size: NA
J gene: TRBJ2-7

CDR3 DNA: TGTGCCAGCAGCACTAGCGGGAGGGTCCCCTACAATGAGCAGTTCTTC
CDR3 protein: CASSTSGRVPYNEQFF
D gene: TRBD2
V gene: TRBV9
clone size: NA
J gene: TRBJ2-1

CDR3 DNA: TGTGCCAGCAACCCACAACAGGGTTTGGGTGAAAAACTGTTTTTT
CDR3 protein: CASNPQQGLGEKLFF
D gene: NA
V gene: TRBV2
clone size: NA
J gene: TRBJ1-4

CDR3 DNA: TGTGCCAGCAGTGGTCCGGGACAGGGGTTTGGCTACACCTTC
CDR3 protein: CASSGPGQGFGYTF
D gene: TRBD1
V gene: TRBV25-1
clone size: NA
J gene: TRBJ1-2

CDR3 DNA: TGTGCCTGGGAGGTGGGCAGCGGCCTGGCCGAGCAGTACTTC
CDR3 protein: CAWEVGSGLAEQYF
D gene: NA
V gene: TRBV30
clone size: NA
J gene: TRBJ2-7